The clone carrying this T cell receptor (beta chain) was detected a few times. This record comes from a study of blood T cells in healthy people across ages. CDR1 SQVTM and CDR2 ANQGSEA come from the germline V gene. V was clipped by 4 bases and J by 6 bases; unmatched bases: 6. CDR3 length: 14 residues. A sample-barcoded 5' primer and a J-beta primer mix were used in a second PCR of about 6 to 12 cycles. Via MiXCR, TCRdb re-called the 5' RACE reads, giving one row per CDR3 protein. This sample has 700,000 or so distinct CDR3 sequences, with approximately 21% found just once. Sample: blood. The receptor was derived from a man in his 70s in good health. The chain couples TRBV29-1 to TRBJ1-5, with 10 bases lining up with TRBD1. The CDR3 spells CSVGGTGDGQPQHF. DNA for the CDR3: TGCAGCGTTGGGGGGACAGGGGACGGTCAGCCCCAGCATTTT.